This entry lists 30 T cell receptor beta chains sequenced from one sample in a study of blood T cell repertoires in COVID-19. Profiling relied on immunoSEQ multiplex PCR, and the TCRdb table lists in-frame clones only, not all of them. The sample contains about 210,000 clones, approximately 78% of which appear only once. Sequenced input: PBMCs or T cells enriched from blood (not recorded which). These receptors were collected from a man aged 40-50 years who had recovered from COVID-19.

This chain connects TRBV4-1 to TRBJ2-7; 7 bases fit TRBD2. The junction had 9 bases not matched to a gene; V was cut back by 4 bases and J by 3 bases. Germline V gives CDR1 MGHRA, CDR2 YSYEKL. The CDR3 is made up of 15 amino acids. The CDR3 sequence: CASSPGGWGDYEQYF. CDR3 coding DNA: TGCGCCAGCAGCCCGGGGGGTTGGGGGGACTACGAGCAGTACTTC.

The chain links TRBV18 to TRBJ2-7; 7 nucleotides line up with TRBD2. V gave up 5 bases and J gave up 0 bases; unmatched junction bases: 4. The germline gives CDR1 KGHSH, CDR2 LQKENI. The CDR3 runs 14 residues. The CDR3 is CASSNQRDSYEQYF. The CDR3 DNA is TGTGCCAGCTCAAATCAGCGGGACTCCTACGAGCAGTACTTC.

The rearrangement joins TRBV7-8 to TRBJ2-7; TRBD1 might be the D (5 bases). The CDR3 runs to 15 residues. Germline V gene sequence: CDR1 SGHVS, CDR2 FQNEAQ. V lost 2 bases to trimming and J lost 2 bases, with 13 bases between them. CDR3 bases: TGTGCCAGCAGCTTAAAAGCAGGGCGGACCTACGAGCAGTACTTC. It encodes CASSLKAGRTYEQYF.

The V gene is TRBV3-1 (or the pseudogene TRBV3-2), the J gene TRBJ1-1; maybe TRBD1 (5 bases). The germline V gene encodes CDR1 LGHDT and CDR2 YNNKEL (reference sequence). The CDR3 has 14 amino acids. V lost 1 base and J lost 8, with 14 bases in between. The CDR3 sequence is CASSQVGVDEEAFF. The CDR3 DNA sequence: TGTGCCAGCAGCCAAGTAGGGGTGGACGAGGAAGCTTTCTTT.

The rearrangement uses TRBV7-9 and TRBJ2-5, with 9 bases matching TRBD1. Germline loops: CDR1 SEHNR, CDR2 FQNEAQ (reference sequence). The CDR3 covers 15 residues. The junction had 8 bases not matched to a gene; V was cut back by 4 bases and J by 5 bases. The CDR3 sequence: CASSWDREKFETQYF. CDR3 DNA: TGTGCCAGCAGCTGGGACAGGGAAAAGTTCGAGACCCAGTACTTC.

J is TRBJ2-7 and V is TRBV18; 10 bases agree with TRBD1. CDR1 KGHSH and CDR2 LQKENI come from the germline V gene. V lost 3 bases and J lost 5; bases outside the gene matches: 7. The CDR3 has 15 amino acids. The DNA for the CDR3 is TGTGCCAGCTCACCTAAAACGGGACAGGGGAACGAGCAGTACTTC. Protein product: CASSPKTGQGNEQYF.

Note on this clone: The identical CDR3 is also encoded by other nucleotide sequences in the sample. The rearrangement joins TRBV14 to TRBJ1-1, with a possible D match to TRBD1 (5 bases). This CDR3 is 15 amino acids long. Germline V lookup: CDR1 SGHDN, CDR2 FVKESK. Trimming shortened V by 0 bases and J by 4 bases, and 12 bases separated the two germline ends. In nucleotides, the CDR3 is TGTGCCAGCAGCCAAGAAGGGACTGCCCGCACTGAAGCTTTCTTT. Protein: CASSQEGTARTEAFF.

V gene TRBV6-4 combines with J gene TRBJ1-5; D gene ambiguous. CDR3 length: 13 residues. Germline V lookup: CDR1 MRHNA, CDR2 SNTAGT. V was clipped by 3 bases and J by 2 bases, with 5 bases between them. The DNA for the CDR3 is TGTGCCAGCAGTGAACAGCGCAATCAGCCCCAGCATTTT. It encodes CASSEQRNQPQHF.

The V and J genes are TRBV4-1 and TRBJ1-6; D is unresolved. The CDR3 has 14 amino acids. Per the germline V gene, CDR1 is MGHRA and CDR2 is YSYEKL. Between the trimmed V and J ends, which lost 0 bases and 7 bases, there was a span of 7 bases. The CDR3 loop is CASSQDGGNSPLHF. CDR3 nucleotide sequence: TGCGCCAGCAGCCAAGATGGCGGAAATTCACCCCTCCACTTT.

V usage is TRBV4-1 and J usage is TRBJ1-4; the match to TRBD1 covers 10 bases. Germline CDR1 reads MGHRA; CDR2 reads YSYEKL. The ends lost 1 base at V and 8 bases at J; junction bases unmatched: 4. The CDR3 sequence is 15 residues long. The CDR3 DNA sequence: TGCGCCAGCAGCCAAGGTGGGACAGGGGTGGAAAAACTGTTTTTT. Translation: CASSQGGTGVEKLFF.

The chain links TRBV19 to TRBJ1-6; D may be TRBD1 (5 bases). Germline V CDR1 and CDR2: LNHDA, SQIVND (reference sequence). The CDR3 covers 15 residues. Between the trimmed V and J ends, which lost 3 bases and 6 bases, there was a span of 12 bases. The CDR3 coding sequence is TGTGCCAGTAGTATGCCCAGTAGGGGTAATTCACCCCTCCACTTT. The encoded protein is CASSMPSRGNSPLHF.

The chain uses TRBV7-2 and TRBJ2-5; TRBD1 matches at 8 bases. The ends lost 5 bases at V and 5 bases at J; junction bases unmatched: 7. This CDR3 comprises 14 residues. The germline V gene encodes CDR1 SGHTA and CDR2 FQGNSA. CDR3 region: CASSPDRGKETQYF. The CDR3 DNA sequence: TGTGCCAGCAGCCCCGACAGGGGAAAGGAGACCCAGTACTTC. Full variable domain (missing parts from reference TRBV7-2 and TRBJ2-5): GAGVSQSPSNKVTEKGKDVELRCDPISGHTALYWYRQSLGQGLEFLIYFQGNSAPDKSGLPSDRFSAERTGGSVSTLTIQRTQQEDSAVYLCASSPDRGKETQYFGPGTRLLVL.

CDR3 in DNA: TGTGCCAGCAGCTTAAGTTCAATAGGAACAGGGCACTCCTACGAGCAGTACTTC. Translation: CASSLSSIGTGHSYEQYF. The rearrangement joins TRBV7-9 to TRBJ2-7; the D gene is possibly TRBD1 (6 bases). Germline V CDR1 and CDR2: SEHNR, FQNEAQ (reference sequence). With 2 bases removed from V and 0 bases from J, the gap between germline ends came to 20 bases. This CDR3 region has 18 residues. Full variable domain (rest looked up from reference TRBV7-9 and TRBJ2-7): DTGVSQNPRHKITKRGQNVTFRCDPISEHNRLYWYRQTLGQGPEFLTYFQNEAQLEKSRLLSDRFSAERPKGSFSTLEIQRTEQGDSAMYLCASSLSSIGTGHSYEQYFGPGTRLTVT.

The rearrangement uses TRBV6-5 and TRBJ1-2; TRBD1 might be the D (5 bases). The CDR3 totals 13 residues. The V gene's germline CDR1 is MNHEY and CDR2 SVGAGI. The germline V and J ends were trimmed by 6 bases and 3 bases, with 11 bases remaining between them. Here the CDR3 DNA reads TGTGCCAGCAGCGAGTCGGGGGACTATGGCTACACCTTC. This sequence encodes CASSESGDYGYTF.

This chain joins TRBV6-4 and TRBJ2-3; 9 positions agree with TRBD2. The CDR3 has 15 residues. The germline V gene encodes CDR1 MRHNA and CDR2 SNTAGT. J lost 4 bases, V lost 4 bases, and 6 bases had no gene match. CDR3 residues: CASSGAGGPADTQYF. CDR3 DNA sequence: TGTGCCAGCAGTGGTGCGGGAGGGCCAGCAGATACGCAGTATTTT.

The chain recombines TRBV7-2 with TRBJ2-3; possible D gene TRBD2, 6 bases. The CDR3 runs to 16 residues. Germline loops: CDR1 SGHTA, CDR2 FQGNSA. V was clipped by 4 bases and J by 1 base, with 15 bases between them. CDR3 sequence: CASSSGRRGRTDTQYF. The CDR3, as DNA: TGTGCCAGCAGCTCCGGAAGGAGGGGCCGCACAGATACGCAGTATTTT.

V gene TRBV10-3 combines with J gene TRBJ1-5, with a tentative D call TRBD1 (6 bases). Germline V gene data show CDR1 as ENHRY and CDR2 as SYGVKD. The CDR3 loop spans 14 amino acids. V was pared by 4 bases and J by 7 bases, with 14 bases between. The CDR3: CAISVQGQGQPQHF. The DNA of the CDR3 is TGTGCCATCAGTGTTCAGGGGCAGGGGCAGCCCCAGCATTTT.

The chain has TRBV4-1 and TRBJ2-1; 10 bases agree with TRBD2. The J segment lost 7 bases and the V segment lost 3 bases, leaving 9 bases of the junction unmatched. Germline CDR1 is MGHRA and CDR2 is YSYEKL. The CDR3 has 16 residues. The CDR3 region is CASSHPLAGAKNEQFF. The CDR3 DNA is TGCGCCAGCAGCCATCCCCTAGCGGGGGCCAAAAATGAGCAGTTCTTC.

The V call is TRBV27, the J call TRBJ1-2, with 10 bases aligning to TRBD1. Trimming cost V 4 bases and J 2 bases; bases outside gene matches: 4. CDR3 size: 15 residues. The germline V gene encodes CDR1 MNHEY and CDR2 SMNVEV (reference sequence). In DNA, the CDR3 is TGTGCCAGCAGTTCCCGACAGGGGGCCAACTATGGCTACACCTTC. Protein: CASSSRQGANYGYTF.

The chain couples TRBV9 to TRBJ1-2; 8 bases are a match to TRBD1. V trimming: 2 bases; J trimming: 4 bases; junction bases outside the gene matches: 7. From germline, CDR1 is SGDLS and CDR2 YYNGEE. There are 15 residues in the CDR3. CDR3 sequence (DNA): TGTGCCAGCAGCGTTCTGGACAGGGCGCTCTATGGCTACACCTTC. Encoded protein: CASSVLDRALYGYTF.

This clone was picked up one time. The chain couples TRBV5-1 to TRBJ1-4, with 7 nucleotides matching TRBD1. Germline V lookup: CDR1 SGHRS, CDR2 YFSETQ. CDR3 length: 14 residues. V lost 0 bases to trimming and J lost 7 bases; unmatched junction nucleotides: 3. CDR3 sequence (DNA): TGCGCCAGCAGCTTGGAGGGGGCTCGTGAAAAACTGTTTTTT. This sequence encodes CASSLEGAREKLFF. The full variable domain, rest sourced from reference TRBV5-1 and TRBJ1-4, is KAGVTQTPRYLIKTRGQQVTLSCSPISGHRSVSWYQQTPGQGLQFLFEYFSETQRNKGNFPGRFSGRQFSNSRSEMNVSTLELGDSALYLCASSLEGAREKLFFGSGTQLSVL.

The genes are TRBV27 and TRBJ2-1; possible D gene TRBD1, 6 bases. There are 14 residues in the CDR3. Trimming took off 4 bases at V and 7 bases at J, with 14 bases between the two ends. Germline V gene data show CDR1 as MNHEY and CDR2 as SMNVEV (reference sequence). CDR3 amino acids: CASSSAGRGNEQFF. The CDR3 coding sequence is TGTGCCAGCAGTTCCGCGGGCAGGGGAAATGAGCAGTTCTTC.

The rearrangement uses TRBV7-8 and TRBJ1-1; TRBD1 aligns across 7 bases. After removal of 7 bases from V and 0 bases from J, the junction contained 2 bases not matched to a gene. Germline loops: CDR1 SGHVS, CDR2 FQNEAQ. This CDR3 region has 13 residues. This CDR3 is CASKRGLNTEAFF. CDR3 in DNA: TGTGCCAGCAAGAGGGGGCTGAACACTGAAGCTTTCTTT.

V and J are TRBV14 and TRBJ2-7; TRBD2 is a possible D gene (6 bases). CDR3 size: 12 residues. Germline V lookup: CDR1 SGHDN, CDR2 FVKESK. Trimming removed 0 bases from V and 8 bases from J, with 8 bases in between. DNA for the CDR3: TGTGCCAGCAGCCAAGACCGGGGGAAGCAGTACTTC. Protein sequence: CASSQDRGKQYF. Together with reference TRBV14 and TRBJ2-7, the CDR3 gives the full variable domain: EAGVTQFPSHSVIEKGQTVTLRCDPISGHDNLYWYRRVMGKEIKFLLHFVKESKQDESGMPNNRFLAERTGGTYSTLKVQPAELEDSGVYFCASSQDRGKQYFGPGTRLTVT.

This clone was seen a handful of times. The chain couples TRBV10-1 to TRBJ2-3; D may be TRBD2 (6 bases). Germline lookup yields CDR1 WNHNN and CDR2 SYGVQD (reference sequence). The CDR3 covers 17 residues. With 0 bases removed from V and 6 bases from J, the gap between germline ends came to 19 bases. The CDR3 loop is CASSESVEAEGSDTQYF. CDR3 bases: TGCGCCAGCAGTGAGTCGGTAGAGGCGGAGGGCTCGGATACGCAGTATTTT.

The CDR3 loop is CASSLWRTGELFF. CDR3 bases: TGTGCCAGCAGTTTGTGGCGGACCGGGGAGCTGTTTTTT. The rearrangement links TRBV27 to TRBJ2-2; D gene uncertain. Germline CDR1 is MNHEY and CDR2 is SMNVEV (reference sequence). Trimming shortened V by 3 bases and J by 5 bases, and 7 bases separated the two germline ends. The CDR3 runs 13 residues.

This sequence joins TRBV5-1 and TRBJ2-7; 12 bases map to TRBD2. V dropped 4 bases and J dropped 5; count of bases not matched to a gene: 13. The CDR3 totals 17 residues. Germline assignment: CDR1 SGHRS and CDR2 YFSETQ. CDR3 sequence reads: CASSPGALAGGHHEQYF. Written as DNA, the CDR3 is TGCGCCAGCAGCCCGGGCGCCCTAGCGGGGGGGCACCACGAGCAGTACTTC.

This chain joins TRBV4-1 and TRBJ2-3; 8 bases match TRBD2. Trimming took 1 base from V and 7 from J; bases not matched to a gene: 4. Per germline, CDR1 MGHRA and CDR2 YSYEKL. The CDR3 spans 14 residues. CDR3 sequence (DNA): TGCGCCAGCAGCCAAGGAGTAGCGGGGAATACGCAGTATTTT. This gives the protein CASSQGVAGNTQYF.

This chain uses TRBV19 with TRBJ1-5; TRBD1 aligns across 10 bases. Germline CDR1 reads LNHDA; CDR2 reads SQIVND (reference sequence). V trimming: 7 bases; J trimming: 6 bases; junction bases outside the gene matches: 6. CDR3 size: 14 residues. The CDR3 here is CASTRDRGIQPQHF. CDR3 coding DNA: TGTGCCAGTACGCGGGACAGGGGTATTCAGCCCCAGCATTTT.

The genes are TRBV5-5 and TRBJ1-6; 7 bases are a match to TRBD1. Germline trimming cut 4 bases from V and 13 bases from J; bases unmatched to any gene: 17. Germline V lookup: CDR1 SGHKS, CDR2 YYEKEE (reference sequence). The CDR3 consists of 16 residues. CDR3 in DNA: TGTGCCAGCAGCCAGGACCTCGGTCGACAGGGTCGGCCCCTCCACTTT. This encodes CASSQDLGRQGRPLHF.